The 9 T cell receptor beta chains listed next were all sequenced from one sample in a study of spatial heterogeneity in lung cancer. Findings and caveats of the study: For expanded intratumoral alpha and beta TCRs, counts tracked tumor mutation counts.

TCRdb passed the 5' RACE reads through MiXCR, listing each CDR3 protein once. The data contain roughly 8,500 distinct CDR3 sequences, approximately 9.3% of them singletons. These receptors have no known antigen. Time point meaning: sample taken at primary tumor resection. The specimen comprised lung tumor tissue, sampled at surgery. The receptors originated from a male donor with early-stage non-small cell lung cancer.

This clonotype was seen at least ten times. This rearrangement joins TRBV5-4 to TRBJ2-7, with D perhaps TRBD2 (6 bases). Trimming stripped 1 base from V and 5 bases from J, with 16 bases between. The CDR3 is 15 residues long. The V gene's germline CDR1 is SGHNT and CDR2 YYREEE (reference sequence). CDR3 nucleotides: TGTGCCAGCAGCTTGTACAGCGGGTCCTTCGACGAGCAGTACTTC. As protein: CASSLYSGSFDEQYF.

This chain's CDR3 is CAWSGGSGNEQFF. The CDR3 DNA reads TGTGCCTGGAGTGGGGGGAGTGGCAATGAGCAGTTCTTC. This sequence joins TRBV30 and TRBJ2-1; perhaps D is TRBD1 or TRBD2 (5 bases each). Germline V CDR1 and CDR2: GTSNPN, SVGIG (reference sequence). V lost 1 base to trimming and J lost 6 bases, with 10 bases between them. The CDR3 sequence is 13 residues long.

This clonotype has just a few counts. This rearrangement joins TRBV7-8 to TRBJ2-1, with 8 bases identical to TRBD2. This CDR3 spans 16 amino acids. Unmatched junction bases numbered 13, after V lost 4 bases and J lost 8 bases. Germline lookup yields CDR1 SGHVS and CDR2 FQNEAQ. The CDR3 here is CASSSGPGLGDDEQFF. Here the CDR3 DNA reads TGTGCCAGCAGCTCAGGGCCGGGACTAGGGGATGATGAGCAGTTCTTC.

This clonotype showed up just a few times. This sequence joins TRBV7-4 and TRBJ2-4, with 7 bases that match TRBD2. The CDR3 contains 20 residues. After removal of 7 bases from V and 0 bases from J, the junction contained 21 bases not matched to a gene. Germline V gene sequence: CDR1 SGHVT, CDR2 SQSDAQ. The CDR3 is CASIPIGAGVRYLAKNIQYF. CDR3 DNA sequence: TGTGCCAGCATCCCCATAGGTGCGGGAGTCCGCTATCTAGCCAAAAACATTCAGTACTTC.

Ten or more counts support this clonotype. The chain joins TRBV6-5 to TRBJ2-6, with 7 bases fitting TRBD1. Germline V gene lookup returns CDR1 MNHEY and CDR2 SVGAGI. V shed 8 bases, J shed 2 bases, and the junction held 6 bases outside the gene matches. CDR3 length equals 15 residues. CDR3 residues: CASGDRVPGANVLTF. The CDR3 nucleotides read TGTGCCAGCGGCGACAGGGTGCCTGGGGCCAACGTCCTGACTTTC.

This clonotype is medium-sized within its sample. This chain's CDR3 is CASRVSYNSPLHF. CDR3 coding DNA: TGTGCCAGCAGGGTCTCCTATAATTCACCCCTCCACTTT. The chain carries TRBV6-5 and TRBJ1-6; no reliable D call. The CDR3 extends over 13 amino acids. V gave up 6 bases and J gave up 0 bases, with 3 bases separating them. Germline V lookup: CDR1 MNHEY, CDR2 SVGAGI.

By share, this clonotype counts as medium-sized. This CDR3 reads CASSFVGFWDTQYF. The CDR3 DNA follows: TGTGCCAGCAGCTTTGTGGGGTTTTGGGATACGCAGTATTTT. V gene TRBV7-8 combines with J gene TRBJ2-3; D is unclear. CDR1 SGHVS and CDR2 FQNEAQ come from the germline V gene. The CDR3 has 14 amino acids. V was cut by 3 bases and J by 6 bases, with 13 bases left in between. Looking up the rest from reference TRBV7-8 and TRBJ2-3 gives the full variable domain: GAGVSQSPRYKVAKRGQDVALRCDPISGHVSLFWYQQALGQGPEFLTYFQNEAQLDKSGLPSDRFFAERPEGSVSTLKIQRTQQEDSAVYLCASSFVGFWDTQYFGPGTRLTVL.

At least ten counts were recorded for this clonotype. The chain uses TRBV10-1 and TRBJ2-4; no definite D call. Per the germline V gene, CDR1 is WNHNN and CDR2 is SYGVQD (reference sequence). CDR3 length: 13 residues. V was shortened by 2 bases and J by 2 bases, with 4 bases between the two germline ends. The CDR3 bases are TGCGCCAGCAGTGAGGGATCCAAAAACATTCAGTACTTC. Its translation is CASSEGSKNIQYF.

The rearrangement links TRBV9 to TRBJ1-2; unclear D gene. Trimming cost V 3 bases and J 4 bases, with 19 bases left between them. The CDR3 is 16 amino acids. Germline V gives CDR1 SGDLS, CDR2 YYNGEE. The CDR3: CASSGEGGRQSYGYTF. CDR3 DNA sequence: TGTGCCAGCAGCGGAGAGGGAGGTAGACAATCCTATGGCTACACCTTC.